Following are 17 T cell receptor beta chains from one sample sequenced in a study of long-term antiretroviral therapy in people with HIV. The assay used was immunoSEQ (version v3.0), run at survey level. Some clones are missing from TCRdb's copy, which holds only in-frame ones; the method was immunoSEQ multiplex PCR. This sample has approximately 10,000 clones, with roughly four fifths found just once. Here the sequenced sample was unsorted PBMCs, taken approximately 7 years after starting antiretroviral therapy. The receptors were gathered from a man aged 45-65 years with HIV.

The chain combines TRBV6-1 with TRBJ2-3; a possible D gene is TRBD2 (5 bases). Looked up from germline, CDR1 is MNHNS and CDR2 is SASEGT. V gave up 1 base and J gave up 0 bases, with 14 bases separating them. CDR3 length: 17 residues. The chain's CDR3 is CASSEDPPGSSTDTQYF. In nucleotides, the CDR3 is TGTGCCAGCAGTGAAGATCCCCCGGGGTCTAGCACAGATACGCAGTATTTT.

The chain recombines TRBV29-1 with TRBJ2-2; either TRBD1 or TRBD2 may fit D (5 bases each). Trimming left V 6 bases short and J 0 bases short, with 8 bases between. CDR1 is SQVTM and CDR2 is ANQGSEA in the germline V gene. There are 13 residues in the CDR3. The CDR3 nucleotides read TGCAGCGTGGGACGGGCGAACACCGGGGAGCTGTTTTTT. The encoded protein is CSVGRANTGELFF.

CDR3 residues: CASSYGQGAGDTQYF. CDR3 in DNA: TGTGCCAGCAGCTACGGACAGGGGGCGGGGGATACGCAGTATTTT. V and J are TRBV7-2 and TRBJ2-3; TRBD1 aligns across 11 bases. The J segment lost 6 bases and the V segment lost 4 bases, leaving 6 bases of the junction unmatched. Looked up from germline, CDR1 is SGHTA and CDR2 is FQGNSA. The CDR3 extends over 15 amino acids. Together with reference TRBV7-2 and TRBJ2-3, the CDR3 gives the full variable domain: GAGVSQSPSNKVTEKGKDVELRCDPISGHTALYWYRQSLGQGLEFLIYFQGNSAPDKSGLPSDRFSAERTGGSVSTLTIQRTQQEDSAVYLCASSYGQGAGDTQYFGPGTRLTVL.

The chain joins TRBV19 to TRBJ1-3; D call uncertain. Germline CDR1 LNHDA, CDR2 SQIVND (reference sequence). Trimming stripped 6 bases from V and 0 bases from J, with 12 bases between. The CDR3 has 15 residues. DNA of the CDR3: TGTGCCAGTAGCATCAGTCAGAGCTCTGGAAACACCATATATTTT. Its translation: CASSISQSSGNTIYF.

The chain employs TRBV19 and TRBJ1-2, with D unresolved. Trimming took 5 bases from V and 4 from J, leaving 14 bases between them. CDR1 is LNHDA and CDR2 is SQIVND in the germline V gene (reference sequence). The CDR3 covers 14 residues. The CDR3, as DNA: TGTGCCAGTAGTTTCCACCCCGGTACCTATGGCTACACCTTC. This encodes CASSFHPGTYGYTF.

CDR3 protein: CASSWGQGALADTQYF. The CDR3 DNA reads TGTGCCAGCAGCTGGGGACAGGGGGCGCTGGCAGATACGCAGTATTTT. This chain connects TRBV4-2 to TRBJ2-3; 12 bases map to TRBD1. With V trimmed by 5 bases and J by 4 bases, 7 bases remained unmatched. Germline V gives CDR1 LGHNA, CDR2 YNFKEQ. This CDR3 has 16 amino acids.

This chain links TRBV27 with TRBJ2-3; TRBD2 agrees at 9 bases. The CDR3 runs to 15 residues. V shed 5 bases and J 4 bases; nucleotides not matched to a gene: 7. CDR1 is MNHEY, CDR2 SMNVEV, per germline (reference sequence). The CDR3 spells CASSPLAGPADTQYF. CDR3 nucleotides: TGTGCCAGCAGTCCCCTAGCGGGACCGGCAGATACGCAGTATTTT.

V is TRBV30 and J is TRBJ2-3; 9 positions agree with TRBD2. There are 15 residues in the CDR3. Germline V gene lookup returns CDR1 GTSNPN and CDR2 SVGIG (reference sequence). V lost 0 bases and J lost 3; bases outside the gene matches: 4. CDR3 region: CAWSVGGGATDTQYF. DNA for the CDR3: TGTGCCTGGAGTGTAGGCGGGGGGGCAACAGATACGCAGTATTTT.

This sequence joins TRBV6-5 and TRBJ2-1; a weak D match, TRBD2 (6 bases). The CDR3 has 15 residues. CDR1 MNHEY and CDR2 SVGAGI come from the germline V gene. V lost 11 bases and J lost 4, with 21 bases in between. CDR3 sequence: CAQLVGLEGYNEQFF. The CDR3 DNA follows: TGTGCCCAGTTAGTGGGTTTGGAGGGTTACAATGAGCAGTTCTTC.

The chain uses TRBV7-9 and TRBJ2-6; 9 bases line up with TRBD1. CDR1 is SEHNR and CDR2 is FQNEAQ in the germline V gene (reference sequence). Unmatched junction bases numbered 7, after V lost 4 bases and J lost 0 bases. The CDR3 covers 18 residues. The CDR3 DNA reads TGTGCCAGCAGCTCAGGGACAGGGAGATCCTCTGGGGCCAACGTCCTGACTTTC. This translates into CASSSGTGRSSGANVLTF.

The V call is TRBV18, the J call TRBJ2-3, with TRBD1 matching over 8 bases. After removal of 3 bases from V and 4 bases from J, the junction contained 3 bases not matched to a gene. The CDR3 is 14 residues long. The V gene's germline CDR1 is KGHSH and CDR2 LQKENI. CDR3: CASSPSGGADTQYF. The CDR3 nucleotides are TGTGCCAGCTCACCCTCAGGGGGCGCAGATACGCAGTATTTT.

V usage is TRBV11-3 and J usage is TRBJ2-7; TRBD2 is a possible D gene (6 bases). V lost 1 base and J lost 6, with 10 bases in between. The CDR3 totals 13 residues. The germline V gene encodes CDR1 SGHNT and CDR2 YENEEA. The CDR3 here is CASSLGRGSEQYF. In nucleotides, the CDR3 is TGTGCCAGCAGCTTAGGGCGGGGATCCGAGCAGTACTTC.

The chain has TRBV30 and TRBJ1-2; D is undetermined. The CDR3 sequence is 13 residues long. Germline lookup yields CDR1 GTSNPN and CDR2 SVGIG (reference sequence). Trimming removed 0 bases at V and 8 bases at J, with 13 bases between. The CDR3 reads CAWSVQGSEGYTF. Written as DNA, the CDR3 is TGTGCCTGGAGTGTACAAGGGTCTGAGGGCTACACCTTC.

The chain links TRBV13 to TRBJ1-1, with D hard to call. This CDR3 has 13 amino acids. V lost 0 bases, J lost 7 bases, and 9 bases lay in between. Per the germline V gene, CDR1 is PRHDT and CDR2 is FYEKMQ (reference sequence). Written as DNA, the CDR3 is TGTGCCAGCAGCTTAGGGGGAGTGAGTGAAGCTTTCTTT. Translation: CASSLGGVSEAFF.

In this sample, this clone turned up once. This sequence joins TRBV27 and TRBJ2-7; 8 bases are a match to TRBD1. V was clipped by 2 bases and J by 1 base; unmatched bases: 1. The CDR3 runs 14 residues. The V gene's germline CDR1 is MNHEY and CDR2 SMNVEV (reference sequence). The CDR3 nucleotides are TGTGCCAGCAGTTTAGGGACAGGTTCCTACGAGCAGTACTTC. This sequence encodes CASSLGTGSYEQYF.

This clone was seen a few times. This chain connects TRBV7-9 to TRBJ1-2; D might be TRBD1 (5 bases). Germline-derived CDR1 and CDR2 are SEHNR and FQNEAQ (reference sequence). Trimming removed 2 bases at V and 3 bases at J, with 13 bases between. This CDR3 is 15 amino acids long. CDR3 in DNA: TGTGCCAGCAGCTTAACAGGCAGCTCTTACTATGGCTACACCTTC. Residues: CASSLTGSSYYGYTF.

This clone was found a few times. The CDR3 bases are TGTGCCACCGGACTTGGCTACGAGCAGTACTTC. Translation gives CATGLGYEQYF. This rearrangement joins TRBV10-3 to TRBJ2-7, with D possibly matching TRBD2 (5 bases). V lost 10 bases and J 3 bases, leaving 10 bases between the germline ends. Germline V gene data show CDR1 as ENHRY and CDR2 as SYGVKD. CDR3 length: 11 amino acids.